This T cell receptor beta chain was sequenced for a study of shared clonotypes between healthy human individuals. As originally analysed: Junction-only sequences without quality scores were provided by ImmunoSEQ, so filtering was different. The assay was immunoSEQ multiplex PCR, and TCRdb's table has in-frame clones only and misses some. V, J and clone size were drawn from that table, and D and trimming were deduced from the DNA. There are 2 million to 2.5 million clones in the sample; approximately 93% occur only once, and 0.39% lies in the top ten. For this clone: The same CDR3 is also encoded by other DNA sequences in this sample.

The ends lost 4 bases at V and 3 bases at J; junction bases unmatched: 11. The length of the CDR3 is 16 residues. Per germline, CDR1 SGHDT and CDR2 YYEEEE. J is TRBJ2-3 and V is TRBV5-6; TRBD2 aligns across 7 bases. The clonotype originates from a man aged 18 to 30 in good health. Some clones in this sample may be carry-over from other donors' samples. The sequenced material came from naive CD4+ T cells from PBMCs. Subset noted: CD45RA+ positively selected. The CDR3 bases are TGTGCCAGCAGCCCCTTGACGGGAGGAGTAACAGATACGCAGTATTTT. This gives the protein CASSPLTGGVTDTQYF. Using reference TRBV5-6 and TRBJ2-3 for the parts outside the CDR3, the full variable domain is DAGVTQSPTHLIKTRGQQVTLRCSPKSGHDTVSWYQQALGQGPQFIFQYYEEEERQRGNFPDRFSGHQFPNYSSELNVNALLLGDSALYLCASSPLTGGVTDTQYFGPGTRLTVL.